This entry features one TCR beta chain sequence. V lost 1 base, J lost 6 bases, and 3 bases stayed unmatched. The CDR3 is 13 residues long. The germline V gene has CDR1 SGHTA and CDR2 FQGTGA. The record originates from a study of technical replicates of blood from a handful of donors. The protocol was immunoSEQ multiplex PCR, while the TCRdb copy is restricted to in-frame clones and leaves out a portion. The sample includes under 50,000 clones, about 96% of them seen just once. The clonotype comes from a human donor in good health. Sequenced material: T cells isolated from PBMCs. V usage is TRBV7-3 and J usage is TRBJ2-7; 7 bases line up with TRBD2. Here the CDR3 DNA reads TGTGCCAGCAGCTTAATAGGGGAGGGCGAGCAGTACTTC. Protein: CASSLIGEGEQYF. The entire variable domain, with the rest obtained from reference TRBV7-3 and TRBJ2-7, is as follows: GAGVSQTPSNKVTEKGKYVELRCDPISGHTALYWYRQSLGQGPEFLIYFQGTGAADDSGLPNDRFFAVRPEGSVSTLKIQRTERGDSAVYLCASSLIGEGEQYFGPGTRLTVT.